Below, 12 T cell receptor beta chains from the same sample are listed, as sequenced in a study of cytotoxic CD8 clonotypes in ibrutinib-treated CLL. Repertoires were generated with immunoSEQ multiplex PCR, while TCRdb's copy carries only in-frame clones and drops some. The sample has more than 150,000 clones, approximately 68% seen once. The specimen comprised PBMCs, sampled after 24 months of ibrutinib treatment. All receptors derive from a human donor with chronic lymphocytic leukemia.

This sequence joins TRBV9 and TRBJ2-6; TRBD2 aligns across 10 bases. The CDR3 length is 18 residues. The germline V gene has CDR1 SGDLS and CDR2 YYNGEE. The J segment lost 0 bases and the V segment lost 4 bases, leaving 7 bases of the junction unmatched. The CDR3 loop reads CASSPRTSGASGANVLTF. CDR3 nucleotides: TGTGCCAGCAGCCCTCGGACTAGCGGTGCCTCTGGGGCCAACGTCCTGACTTTC. The full variable domain, rest sourced from reference TRBV9 and TRBJ2-6, is DSGVTQTPKHLITATGQRVTLRCSPRSGDLSVYWYQQSLDQGLQFLIQYYNGEERAKGNILERFSAQQFPDLHSELNLSSLELGDSALYFCASSPRTSGASGANVLTFGAGSRLTVL.

The chain uses TRBV7-2 and TRBJ2-3; 12 nucleotides match TRBD2. Germline assignment: CDR1 SGHTA and CDR2 FQGNSA. Losses at the gene ends were 0 bases for V and 1 base for J; bases not matched to a gene: 2. The CDR3 extends over 17 amino acids. The CDR3 DNA reads TGTGCCAGCAGCTTAGCGCTAGCGGGAGGGGGCACAGATACGCAGTATTTT. This codes for CASSLALAGGGTDTQYF. Combining the CDR3 with reference TRBV7-2 and TRBJ2-3 gives the whole variable domain GAGVSQSPSNKVTEKGKDVELRCDPISGHTALYWYRQSLGQGLEFLIYFQGNSAPDKSGLPSDRFSAERTGGSVSTLTIQRTQQEDSAVYLCASSLALAGGGTDTQYFGPGTRLTVL.

The V and J genes are TRBV28 and TRBJ1-2; 7 bases fit TRBD1. Losses at the gene ends were 8 bases for V and 5 bases for J; bases not matched to a gene: 14. This CDR3 has 15 amino acids. Germline CDR1 MDHEN, CDR2 SYDVKM. The CDR3: CASGIRDRKAYGYTF. The DNA of the CDR3 is TGTGCCAGCGGTATTAGGGACAGAAAAGCTTATGGCTACACCTTC.

The rearrangement joins TRBV7-9 to TRBJ2-1; D assignment may be TRBD1 or TRBD2 (5 bases each). Germline assignment: CDR1 SEHNR and CDR2 FQNEAQ (reference sequence). V shed 5 bases and J shed 8 bases, with 22 bases lying between them. The CDR3 loop spans 16 amino acids. Here the CDR3 reads CASSPRGTNITHEQFF. The CDR3 nucleotides are TGTGCCAGCAGCCCCCGGGGCACAAACATTACACATGAGCAGTTCTTC.

J is TRBJ1-2 and V is TRBV28, with D tentatively TRBD1 (5 bases). Germline V CDR1 and CDR2: MDHEN, SYDVKM. Trimming cost V 3 bases and J 5 bases, with 13 bases left between them. The CDR3 extends over 14 amino acids. The CDR3 bases are TGTGCCAGCAGTTTGGCGGGGGGTCTGTATGGCTACACCTTC. Residues: CASSLAGGLYGYTF.

This sequence joins TRBV19 and TRBJ2-2; a possible D gene is TRBD1 (6 bases). This CDR3 spans 14 amino acids. V lost 5 bases to trimming and J lost 1 base, with 8 bases between them. Germline CDR1 reads LNHDA; CDR2 reads SQIVND (reference sequence). CDR3 DNA sequence: TGTGCCAGTAGTGAGACAGGGAACACCGGGGAGCTGTTTTTT. The encoded protein is CASSETGNTGELFF.

The chain has TRBV7-9 and TRBJ1-2; 7 bases match TRBD1. CDR1 SEHNR and CDR2 FQNEAQ come from the germline V gene (reference sequence). The CDR3 has 13 residues. J was trimmed by 7 bases and V by 1 base; bases with no gene match: 3. The CDR3 loop is CASSLVGGVGYTF. CDR3 DNA: TGTGCCAGCAGCTTAGTAGGGGGCGTTGGCTACACCTTC.

About this clone itself: The same CDR3 also results from other DNA sequences found in this sample. The chain carries TRBV11-2 and TRBJ2-7, with 8 bases aligning to TRBD1. Trimming took 0 bases from V and 7 from J; bases not matched to a gene: 2. CDR1 is SGHAT, CDR2 FQNNGV, per germline. The length of the CDR3 is 13 residues. The CDR3 spells CASSLDRGLEQYF. The CDR3 coding sequence is TGTGCCAGCAGCTTAGACAGGGGGCTTGAGCAGTACTTC.

This sequence joins TRBV5-1 and TRBJ2-1; 9 nucleotides line up with TRBD2. The CDR3 contains 15 residues. Trimming at V came to 4 bases and at J to 3 bases, leaving 5 bases not matched to a gene. The germline gives CDR1 SGHRS, CDR2 YFSETQ. CDR3 sequence (DNA): TGCGCCAGCAGCACCGGTAGCGGGAGCTACAATGAGCAGTTCTTC. It encodes CASSTGSGSYNEQFF. Supplemented by reference TRBV5-1 and TRBJ2-1, the full variable domain reads KAGVTQTPRYLIKTRGQQVTLSCSPISGHRSVSWYQQTPGQGLQFLFEYFSETQRNKGNFPGRFSGRQFSNSRSEMNVSTLELGDSALYLCASSTGSGSYNEQFFGPGTRLTVL.

The chain combines TRBV18 with TRBJ2-5; 7 positions match TRBD2. V shed 6 bases and J 5 bases; nucleotides not matched to a gene: 3. The CDR3 is 12 amino acids. Germline CDR1 is KGHSH and CDR2 is LQKENI. The CDR3 bases are TGTGCCAGCTCGTCGGGGGGTGAGACCCAGTACTTC. This gives the protein CASSSGGETQYF.

This rearrangement joins TRBV7-9 to TRBJ2-7; D remains ambiguous. Germline V lookup: CDR1 SEHNR, CDR2 FQNEAQ (reference sequence). There are 11 residues in the CDR3. V lost 5 bases and J lost 10, with 12 bases in between. The CDR3 is CASSPETKQYF. The CDR3 coding sequence is TGTGCCAGCAGCCCAGAGACAAAACAGTACTTC.

The DNA for the CDR3 is TGTGCCAGCAGTGAAGCTCTCGTAGGCCTAAGGAATCAGCCCCAGCATTTT. It encodes CASSEALVGLRNQPQHF. The gene calls are TRBV2 and TRBJ1-5; D is unclear. The germline V gene encodes CDR1 SNHLY and CDR2 FYNNEI. V was cut by 0 bases and J by 4 bases, with 16 bases left in between. CDR3 length equals 17 residues.